The T cell receptor (beta chain) described here comes from a study of molecular identifiers for immune sequencing clone quantification. Many counts were recorded for this clonotype. TCRdb analysed the PCR reads with MiXCR anew, one entry per CDR3 protein. Altogether about 40,000 distinct CDR3 sequences are present, approximately 24% being singletons, with the ten largest covering about 1%. The CDR3 length is 17 residues. Germline CDR1 and CDR2: LGHDT and YNNKEL (reference sequence). V lost 4 bases to trimming and J lost 1 base, with 20 bases between them. The material sequenced was naive CD8+ T cells from blood, with Jurkat cell RNA spiked in. Noted subset: FACS-sorted CD8+CD4-CCR7+CD45RA+ naive T cells. V and J are TRBV3-1 and TRBJ2-7; D gene unclear. The source is a human donor in good health. Some libraries in this study had Jurkat cell RNA spiked in. In DNA form, the CDR3 reads TGTGCCAGCAGCCCCCGACTGGCCGGGTGGGTTTCCTACGAGCAGTACTTC. It is translated as CASSPRLAGWVSYEQYF.